A selection of T cell receptor beta chains follows, all from one sample in a study of identical twins. One entry per CDR3 protein results from TCRdb running MiXCR on the 5' RACE reads. Among 1.5 million to 2 million distinct CDR3 sequences listed, about 30% were seen once. Sequenced material: cord blood. The receptor source for this set is a newborn girl in good health. Each CDR3 is given with its conserved first and last residue. D genes are given only for firm matches. The size of a clone is reported for some rows only, either as once, few or many, or as a class for expanded clones.

j_gene	d_gene	v_gene	abundance	CDR3aa	CDR3nt
TRBJ1-2	-	TRBV29-1	-	CSVEAAGGYTF	TGCAGCGTTGAAGCGGCGGGAGGCTACACCTTC
TRBJ2-7	-	TRBV11-2	few	CASSSFRLARGSYEQYF	TGTGCCAGCAGCTCCTTCCGACTAGCCAGGGGATCCTACGAGCAGTACTTC
TRBJ2-1	-	TRBV20-1	-	CSARSGRPYEQFF	TGCAGTGCTAGATCCGGGAGACCCTACGAGCAGTTCTTC
TRBJ2-5	TRBD1	TRBV29-1	-	CSGKGQRETQYF	TGCAGCGGGAAGGGACAGAGAGAGACCCAGTACTTC
TRBJ2-3	TRBD1	TRBV20-1	few	CSATRDSLSRTDTQYF	TGCAGTGCTACACGGGACAGCCTCTCGCGGACAGATACGCAGTATTTT
TRBJ2-3	-	TRBV6-2/TRBV6-3	few	CASSYYTPTDTQYF	TGTGCCAGCAGTTACTACACACCCACAGATACGCAGTATTTT
TRBJ1-4	TRBD1	TRBV20-1	few	CSARDSGTGVGEKLFF	TGCAGTGCTAGAGACTCCGGGACAGGGGTTGGAGAAAAACTGTTTTTT
TRBJ2-3	TRBD1	TRBV11-2	few	CASSPGQGKHTQYF	TGTGCCAGCAGCCCGGGACAGGGAAAGCATACGCAGTATTTT
TRBJ2-5	-	TRBV3-1	-	CASSQDPRPFRNEQYF	TGTGCCAGCAGCCAGGACCCAAGGCCTTTCCGCAATGAGCAGTACTTC
TRBJ1-4	-	TRBV12-3/TRBV12-4	-	CASSLAGLGNEKLFF	TGTGCCAGCAGTTTAGCAGGGTTAGGTAATGAAAAACTGTTTTTT
TRBJ2-7	TRBD2	TRBV14	-	CASSQDRTSFHEQYF	TGTGCCAGCAGCCAAGATCGGACTAGCTTCCATGAGCAGTACTTC
TRBJ1-2	-	TRBV30	-	CAWSGQISSGYTF	TGTGCCTGGAGTGGACAGATCTCGAGCGGCTACACCTTC
TRBJ2-7	-	TRBV18	-	CASSPPGWSYEQYF	TGTGCCAGCTCACCGCCAGGGTGGTCCTACGAGCAGTACTTC
TRBJ2-1	-	TRBV20-1	-	CSARTTSRVEQFF	TGCAGTGCTAGGACGACTAGTAGGGTTGAGCAGTTCTTC
TRBJ1-4	TRBD1	TRBV3-1	-	CASGTGSVNEKLFF	TGTGCCAGCGGGACAGGGAGCGTCAATGAAAAACTGTTTTTT
TRBJ2-7	-	TRBV13	few	CASRNRGGSYEQYF	TGTGCCAGCAGGAACAGGGGAGGATCCTACGAGCAGTACTTC
TRBJ1-1	-	TRBV6-5	-	CASNPTPRRDTEAFF	TGTGCCAGTAATCCAACACCGAGGCGGGACACTGAAGCTTTCTTT
TRBJ2-1	TRBD1	TRBV20-1	-	CGARGRTGPHYNEQFF	TGCGGTGCTAGAGGCCGGACAGGGCCACACTACAATGAGCAGTTCTTC
TRBJ2-2	-	TRBV12-3/TRBV12-4	-	CASSFYTNTGELFF	TGTGCCAGCAGTTTTTATACGAACACCGGGGAGCTGTTTTTT
TRBJ2-3	-	TRBV10-1	few	CASSTTGLLRTDTQYF	TGCGCCAGCAGTACGACAGGACTTCTCCGCACAGATACGCAGTATTTT
TRBJ2-3	TRBD2	TRBV9	-	CASTHSGGYTDTQYF	TGTGCCAGCACCCATAGCGGGGGTTACACAGATACGCAGTATTTT
TRBJ2-1	-	TRBV20-1	-	CSATRGPLFGLNEQFF	TGCAGTGCTACCCGGGGGCCACTTTTTGGCCTTAATGAGCAGTTCTTC
TRBJ2-4	-	TRBV6-1	-	CASDKAKNIQYF	TGTGCCAGCGATAAAGCCAAAAACATTCAGTACTTC
TRBJ1-4	-	TRBV6-1	-	CASWTNEKLFF	TGTGCCAGCTGGACTAATGAAAAACTGTTTTTT
TRBJ1-5	TRBD1	TRBV27	few	CASSGNRGLGQPQHF	TGTGCCAGCAGTGGAAACAGGGGTTTGGGTCAGCCCCAGCATTTT
TRBJ2-3	-	TRBV6-1	-	CASRFPKFTDTQYF	TGTGCCAGCAGGTTTCCCAAGTTCACAGATACGCAGTATTTT
TRBJ2-4	-	TRBV27	-	CATGHPAKSIQYF	TGTGCCACCGGACACCCAGCCAAAAGCATTCAGTACTTC
TRBJ2-5	-	TRBV5-1	many	CASSLGLTKETQYF	TGCGCCAGCAGCTTGGGACTAACCAAAGAGACCCAGTACTTC
TRBJ1-5	TRBD1	TRBV25-1	-	CASGDREGQPQHF	TGTGCCAGCGGGGACAGGGAAGGTCAGCCCCAGCATTTT
TRBJ2-1	TRBD2	TRBV12-3/TRBV12-4	-	CASNMGLAVDEQFF	TGTGCCAGCAACATGGGACTAGCGGTGGATGAGCAGTTCTTC
TRBJ2-1	-	TRBV5-6	-	CASSRISATGSLYNEQFF	TGTGCCAGCAGCCGAATCAGCGCCACTGGGAGCCTCTACAATGAGCAGTTCTTC
TRBJ2-1	-	TRBV12-5	few	CASGLGPYNEQFF	TGTGCTAGTGGCCTGGGACCGTACAATGAGCAGTTCTTC
TRBJ2-3	TRBD2	TRBV20-1	-	CSAMGLAGKDTQYF	TGCAGTGCTATGGGACTAGCGGGAAAAGATACGCAGTATTTT